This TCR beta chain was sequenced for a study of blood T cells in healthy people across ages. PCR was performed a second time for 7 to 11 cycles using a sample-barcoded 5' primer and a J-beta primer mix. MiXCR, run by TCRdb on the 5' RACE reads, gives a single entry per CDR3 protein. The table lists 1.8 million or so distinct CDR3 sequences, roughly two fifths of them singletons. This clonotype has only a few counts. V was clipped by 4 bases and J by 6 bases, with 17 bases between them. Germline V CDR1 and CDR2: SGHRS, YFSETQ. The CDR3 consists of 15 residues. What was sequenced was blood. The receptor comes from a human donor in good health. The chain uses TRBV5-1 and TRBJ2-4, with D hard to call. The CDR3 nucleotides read TGCGCCAGCAGCAGAGTGGTTAGTGAAGGAAACATTCAGTACTTC. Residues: CASSRVVSEGNIQYF.